The 2 T cell receptor beta chains below all came from one sample that was sequenced in a study of hypomethylating agent response in myelodysplastic syndrome. Assay: immunoSEQ multiplex PCR; the TCRdb copy retains only in-frame clones and omits some. Here the sample spans nearly 3,500 clones, roughly 78% being singletons. The sequences come from bone marrow, collected before or after starting hypomethylating agent treatment for myelodysplastic syndrome (not recorded which). The receptors originated from a human donor with myelodysplastic syndrome.

This chain joins TRBV13 and TRBJ2-7, with a weak D call TRBD2 (6 bases). The CDR3 totals 15 residues. V lost 5 bases and J lost 3, with 17 bases in between. Germline lookup yields CDR1 PRHDT and CDR2 FYEKMQ (reference sequence). CDR3 loop: CASSRGSFSLYEQYF. DNA of the CDR3: TGTGCCAGCAGCCGGGGGTCCTTCAGCCTCTACGAGCAGTACTTC.

The chain links TRBV5-4 to TRBJ2-1; TRBD2 agrees at 14 bases. This CDR3 contains 18 residues. Unmatched junction bases numbered 11, after V lost 5 bases and J lost 4 bases. Germline CDR1 reads SGHNT; CDR2 reads YYREEE (reference sequence). The CDR3 here is CASSSGTSGGGGYNEQFF. The CDR3 DNA is TGTGCCAGCAGTTCTGGGACTAGCGGGGGCGGTGGGTACAATGAGCAGTTCTTC. Variable domain in full (rest from reference TRBV5-4 and TRBJ2-1): ETGVTQSPTHLIKTRGQQVTLRCSSQSGHNTVSWYQQALGQGPQFIFQYYREEENGRGNFPPRFSGLQFPNYSSELNVNALELDDSALYLCASSSGTSGGGGYNEQFFGPGTRLTVL.